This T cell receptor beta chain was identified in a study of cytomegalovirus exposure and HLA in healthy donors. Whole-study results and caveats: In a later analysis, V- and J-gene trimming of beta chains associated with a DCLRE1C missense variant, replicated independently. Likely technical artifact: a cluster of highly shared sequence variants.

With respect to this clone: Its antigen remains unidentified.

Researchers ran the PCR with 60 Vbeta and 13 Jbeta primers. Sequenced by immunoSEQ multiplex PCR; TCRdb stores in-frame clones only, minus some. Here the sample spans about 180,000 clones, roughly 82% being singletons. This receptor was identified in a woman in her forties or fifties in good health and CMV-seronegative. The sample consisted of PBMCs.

CDR3 region: CASSIRDRVAGELFF. The CDR3 region has the DNA TGTGCCAGTAGTATAAGGGACAGGGTCGCCGGGGAGCTGTTTTTT. The V gene is TRBV19, the J gene TRBJ2-2; 9 bases map to TRBD1. V lost 2 bases, J lost 6 bases, and 4 bases stayed unmatched. The CDR3 sequence is 15 residues long. From germline, CDR1 is LNHDA and CDR2 SQIVND (reference sequence).